Following are 3 T cell receptor beta chains from one sample sequenced in a study of cytomegalovirus exposure and HLA in healthy donors. With 60 Vbeta and 13 Jbeta primers, the PCR was carried out. The method was immunoSEQ multiplex PCR; TCRdb's version includes in-frame clones alone and lacks a portion of them. The sample lists roughly 70,000 clones, about 80% seen once, with 6% to 6.5% in the top ten. The sequenced sample was PBMCs. These TCRs come from a man aged 45-65 years in good health and CMV-seronegative.

This clone turned up a few times. The chain combines TRBV27 with TRBJ2-3; 7 bases align to TRBD1. V was pared by 4 bases and J by 0 bases, with 7 bases of the junction left unmatched. The germline V gene has CDR1 MNHEY and CDR2 SMNVEV (reference sequence). This CDR3 has 16 amino acids. The CDR3 region is CASSWTGSTSTDTQYF. The CDR3 nucleotides read TGTGCCAGCAGTTGGACAGGAAGTACTAGCACAGATACGCAGTATTTT.

The V gene is TRBV5-1, the J gene TRBJ1-1; 7 bases match TRBD1. J lost 4 bases, V lost 5 bases, and 8 bases had no gene match. This CDR3 comprises 14 residues. The germline V gene encodes CDR1 SGHRS and CDR2 YFSETQ. The CDR3 loop reads CASRGGTVLTEAFF. CDR3 DNA: TGCGCCAGCAGGGGCGGGACAGTTCTCACTGAAGCTTTCTTT.

This clone was recorded only once. The chain couples TRBV25-1 to TRBJ1-2; D not certain. Germline assignment: CDR1 MGHDK and CDR2 SYGVNS. The CDR3 has 14 amino acids. V gave up 0 bases and J gave up 1 base, with 6 bases separating them. The CDR3 loop is CASSEYAGNYGYTF. For the CDR3, the DNA is TGTGCCAGCAGTGAATATGCGGGTAACTATGGCTACACCTTC.